A single sample gave rise to the 20 T cell receptor beta chains below, sequenced in a study of CD8+CD57+ T cells in acquired aplastic anemia. Selection for sequencing was limited to patients who had shown CD8+CD57+ cell expansion by flow cytometry. CDR3 and TCR beta VDJ profiling relied on genomic DNA as the template. A single record per CDR3 protein comes from TCRdb applying MiXCR to the reads. The sample contains under 200,000 distinct CDR3 sequences, around 48% of which appear only once. The sample taken for sequencing was sorted CD4+, CD8+, or CD8+CD57+ T cells (not recorded which) from PBMCs. The receptors come from a human donor with aplastic anemia.

This rearrangement joins TRBV9 to TRBJ1-6; 7 bases fit TRBD1. The V gene end was trimmed by 0 bases and the J gene end by 4 bases; junction bases not matched to a gene: 1. In germline, CDR1 is SGDLS, CDR2 YYNGEE. This CDR3 contains 15 residues. CDR3 coding DNA: TGTGCCAGCAGCGTAGGGACAGGTTATAATTCACCCCTCCACTTT. This codes for CASSVGTGYNSPLHF.

The chain uses TRBV9 and TRBJ2-3; tentatively, D is TRBD2 (6 bases). Germline CDR1 SGDLS, CDR2 YYNGEE. This CDR3 is 15 amino acids long. Trimming cost V 3 bases and J 6 bases, with 17 bases left between them. The CDR3 region is CASSAGAGSGDTQYF. The CDR3 bases are TGTGCCAGCAGCGCCGGGGCGGGATCAGGCGATACGCAGTATTTT.

This clonotype was detected ten times or more. The chain employs TRBV10-2 and TRBJ1-1; perhaps TRBD1 as D (6 bases). This CDR3 has 13 amino acids. Trimming cost V 8 bases and J 5 bases, with 15 bases left between them. Germline-derived CDR1 and CDR2 are WSHSY and SAAADI. The CDR3 region has the DNA TGCGCCAGCCTAATGGACAGTTGGACTGAAGCTTTCTTT. Translated, it gives CASLMDSWTEAFF.

With respect to this clonotype: This may be a read error: a much more frequent sequence differs by one nucleotide. This chain uses TRBV6-1 with TRBJ2-7; unclear D gene. The CDR3 consists of 15 residues. Germline V gene sequence: CDR1 MNHNS, CDR2 SASEGT. V was cut by 7 bases and J by 3 bases, with 19 bases left in between. The CDR3, as DNA: TGTGCCAGCAACAAAGGGTCGCAGAGTGGCTACGAGCAGTACTTC. It translates to CASNKGSQSGYEQYF.

The chain joins TRBV20-1 to TRBJ2-7; the match to TRBD1 covers 10 bases. J lost 2 bases, V lost 5 bases, and 12 bases had no gene match. This CDR3 has 16 residues. CDR1 is DFQATT and CDR2 is SNEGSKA in the germline V gene (reference sequence). The CDR3 sequence: CSAGGETGGLTYEQYF. Here the CDR3 DNA reads TGCAGTGCTGGAGGGGAGACAGGGGGCTTAACCTACGAGCAGTACTTC.

This clonotype appeared a few times. J is TRBJ1-1 and V is TRBV11-2, with a tentative D call TRBD1 (6 bases). Germline V gives CDR1 SGHAT, CDR2 FQNNGV. This CDR3 is built from 16 residues. Trimming removed 3 bases at V and 4 bases at J, with 18 bases between. The chain's CDR3 is CASSFRTGSRGTEAFF. In DNA form, the CDR3 reads TGTGCCAGCAGCTTCCGAACAGGGTCTAGGGGCACTGAAGCTTTCTTT.

This chain connects TRBV6-1 to TRBJ2-7, with D possibly TRBD1 on 6 matching bases. From germline, CDR1 is MNHNS and CDR2 SASEGT. CDR3 size: 14 residues. V was shortened by 6 bases and J by 3 bases, with 15 bases between the two germline ends. The CDR3 DNA reads TGTGCCAGCAGCTCGGACAGCTTTCTCTACGAGCAGTACTTC. It translates to CASSSDSFLYEQYF.

This clonotype was seen many times. The chain combines TRBV7-9 with TRBJ2-7; 11 nucleotides match TRBD1. The CDR3 consists of 15 residues. V shed 8 bases and J 3 bases; nucleotides not matched to a gene: 9. Germline V gives CDR1 SEHNR, CDR2 FQNEAQ (reference sequence). CDR3 sequence (DNA): TGTGCCAGCCCCCCACCCGGGACAGGGGGCTACGAGCAGTACTTC. This translates into CASPPPGTGGYEQYF.

This clonotype came up many times. V usage is TRBV19 and J usage is TRBJ2-5, with D tentatively TRBD1 or TRBD2 (6 bases each). Per the germline V gene, CDR1 is LNHDA and CDR2 is SQIVND (reference sequence). The V gene lost 6 bases and the J gene lost 2 bases, with 16 bases spanning the gap. This CDR3 region has 15 residues. CDR3 DNA: TGTGCCAGTAGCCCTTCGAGAGGGGGGCAAGAGACCCAGTACTTC. Translation gives CASSPSRGGQETQYF.

The chain joins TRBV5-1 to TRBJ2-7; TRBD1 is a possible D gene (6 bases). V gave up 1 base and J gave up 1 base, with 15 bases separating them. CDR1 is SGHRS, CDR2 YFSETQ, per germline. CDR3 length: 16 residues. CDR3 nucleotides: TGCGCCAGCAGCTTGTGGGGGCAGGGTCCTTCCTACGAGCAGTACTTC. It translates to CASSLWGQGPSYEQYF.

The chain employs TRBV15 and TRBJ1-6, with TRBD1 as a possible D gene (5 bases). CDR1 is LNHNV, CDR2 YYDKDF, per germline (reference sequence). This CDR3 region has 15 residues. The germline V and J ends were trimmed by 1 base and 8 bases, with 12 bases remaining between them. The chain's CDR3 is CATSRVLGLDSPLHF. CDR3 DNA sequence: TGTGCCACCAGCAGAGTTTTGGGACTTGATTCACCCCTCCACTTT.

With respect to this clonotype: One end of the junction does not line up with germline, which may come from a read error. The chain is built from TRBV10-3 and TRBJ1-1; no clear D. This CDR3 has 13 residues. Germline V gene sequence: CDR1 ENHRY, CDR2 SYGVKD. CDR3 DNA: TGTGCCACCAGTGAGTCGGTTTCCACTGAAGCTTTCTTT. It codes for CATSESVSTEAFF.

The genes are TRBV19 and TRBJ1-6; D remains unclear. There are 14 residues in the CDR3. The V gene lost 6 bases and the J gene lost 7 bases, with 13 bases spanning the gap. Germline CDR1 and CDR2: LNHDA and SQIVND (reference sequence). CDR3 amino acids: CASSVGNGNSPLHF. DNA of the CDR3: TGTGCCAGTAGCGTTGGGAACGGAAATTCACCCCTCCACTTT.

On this clonotype itself: A much larger clone lies a single base off, so this may be a read error. The chain joins TRBV13 to TRBJ2-1; tentatively, D is TRBD2 (5 bases). In germline, CDR1 is PRHDT, CDR2 FYEKMQ (reference sequence). The CDR3 runs 15 residues. In DNA form, the CDR3 reads TGTGCCAGCAGCTCGGGTGGGAGACTCTACAATGAGCGGTTCTTC. Translated: CASSSGGRLYNERFF.

With regard to this clonotype: A read error is possible here, since a much larger clone lies one base away. This chain links TRBV29-1 with TRBJ2-1; 10 bases align to TRBD2. In germline, CDR1 is SQVTM, CDR2 ANQGSEA. This CDR3 has 15 residues. The CDR3 here is CGVEGAGGVYNEQFF. In DNA, the CDR3 is TGCGGCGTTGAAGGAGCGGGAGGGGTCTACAATGAGCAGTTCTTC.

This clonotype was picked up many times. This rearrangement joins TRBV13 to TRBJ1-2, with TRBD1 as a possible D gene (6 bases). The germline V gene encodes CDR1 PRHDT and CDR2 FYEKMQ (reference sequence). The ends were cut back, 1 base at V and 7 bases at J, with 13 bases in the middle. The CDR3 sequence is 14 residues long. CDR3 sequence (DNA): TGTGCCAGCAGCTTAGTGAGGGGGGCGCGTGGCTACACCTTC. Its translation: CASSLVRGARGYTF.

This chain uses TRBV6-1 with TRBJ1-2, with a weak D call TRBD1 (5 bases). The V end was cut by 0 bases, the J end by 7 bases, with 15 bases between. This CDR3 comprises 15 residues. The germline V gene has CDR1 MNHNS and CDR2 SASEGT. The CDR3 nucleotides read TGTGCCAGCAGTGAAGCGCTTCGGGGGGGACGTGGCTACACCTTC. Its translation: CASSEALRGGRGYTF.

A single count supports this clonotype. Its ends do not fully match the called genes, so a read error is possible. The chain carries TRBV20-1 and TRBJ2-7; 9 bases match TRBD1. Germline-derived CDR1 and CDR2 are DFQATT and SNEGSKA (reference sequence). This CDR3 spans 12 amino acids. The CDR3 spells CSAEGQGFGEDF. As DNA, the CDR3 is TGCAGTGCCGAGGGACAGGGTTTCGGGGAGGACTTC.

This clonotype was counted between two and nine times. The chain carries TRBV10-2 and TRBJ1-5, with unresolved D. Germline CDR1 reads WSHSY; CDR2 reads SAAADI. V was pared by 1 base and J by 6 bases, with 4 bases between. The CDR3 runs to 12 residues. CDR3 DNA sequence: TGCGCCAGCAGTGAGTACTCTCAGCCCCAGCATTTT. Protein sequence: CASSEYSQPQHF.

A note on this clonotype: A single base separates this from a much larger clone, so it may be a read error. Here the CDR3 reads CDTPGPGVNQPQRF. Written as DNA, the CDR3 is TGTGACACTCCCGGCCCAGGGGTTAATCAGCCCCAGCGTTTT. The chain recombines TRBV24-1 with TRBJ1-5; D is perhaps TRBD1 (6 bases). The CDR3 totals 14 residues. The germline gives CDR1 KGHDR, CDR2 SFDVKD.